Here is one TCR beta chain with its context. V dropped 0 bases and J dropped 6; count of bases not matched to a gene: 9. The CDR3 totals 16 residues. Germline CDR1 and CDR2: SGHRS and YFSETQ. The immunoSEQ assay was v3.0, run at survey level. The assay was immunoSEQ multiplex PCR, and TCRdb's table has in-frame clones only and misses some. The repertoire holds some 24,000 clones, with about four fifths as singletons. These data come from a study of long-term antiretroviral therapy in people with HIV. On the study more broadly: Sampling started about a decade before the 2015 immediate-ART recommendation.

This receptor was identified in a man aged 25-45 years with HIV. The source material was unsorted PBMCs, sampled 4.4 years after starting antiretroviral therapy. The chain uses TRBV5-1 and TRBJ1-2; 9 nucleotides agree with TRBD1. The CDR3 sequence: CASSLDRGRWVNGYTF. The CDR3, as DNA: TGCGCCAGCAGCTTGGACAGGGGGCGATGGGTGAATGGCTACACCTTC.